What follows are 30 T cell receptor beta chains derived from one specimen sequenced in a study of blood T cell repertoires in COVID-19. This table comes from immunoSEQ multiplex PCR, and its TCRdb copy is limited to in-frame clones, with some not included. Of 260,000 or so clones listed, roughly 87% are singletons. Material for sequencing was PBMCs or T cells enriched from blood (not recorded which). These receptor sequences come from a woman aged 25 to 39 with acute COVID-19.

This CDR3 is CASSLGASDYGYTF. The CDR3 region has the DNA TGTGCCAGCAGCTTAGGGGCTTCAGACTATGGCTACACCTTC. The chain joins TRBV7-9 to TRBJ1-2; no definite D call. Trimming shortened V by 1 base and J by 3 bases, and 9 bases separated the two germline ends. Looked up from germline, CDR1 is SEHNR and CDR2 is FQNEAQ (reference sequence). CDR3 size: 14 residues.

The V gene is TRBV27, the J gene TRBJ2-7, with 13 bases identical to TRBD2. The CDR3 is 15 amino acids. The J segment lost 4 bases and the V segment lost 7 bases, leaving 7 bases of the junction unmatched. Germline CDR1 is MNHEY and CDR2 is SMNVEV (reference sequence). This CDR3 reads CASTTRTSGGYEQYF. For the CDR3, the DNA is TGTGCCAGCACCACGCGGACTAGCGGGGGTTACGAGCAGTACTTC.

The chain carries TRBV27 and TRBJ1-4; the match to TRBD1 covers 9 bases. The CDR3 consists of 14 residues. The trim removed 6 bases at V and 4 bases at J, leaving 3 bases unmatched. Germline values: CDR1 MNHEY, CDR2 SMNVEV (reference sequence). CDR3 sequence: CASRRDRVNEKLFF. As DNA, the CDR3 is TGTGCCAGCAGGAGGGACAGGGTTAATGAAAAACTGTTTTTT. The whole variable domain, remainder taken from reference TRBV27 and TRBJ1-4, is EAQVTQNPRYLITVTGKKLTVTCSQNMNHEYMSWYRQDPGLGLRQIYYSMNVEVTDKGDVPEGYKVSRKEKRNFPLILESPSPNQTSLYFCASRRDRVNEKLFFGSGTQLSVL.

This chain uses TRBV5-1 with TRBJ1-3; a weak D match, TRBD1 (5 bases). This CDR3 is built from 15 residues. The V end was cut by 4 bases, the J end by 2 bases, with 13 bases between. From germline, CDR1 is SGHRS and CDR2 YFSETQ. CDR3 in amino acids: CASSPGTGAGNTIYF. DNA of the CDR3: TGCGCCAGCAGCCCGGGGACGGGGGCTGGAAACACCATATATTTT.

The CDR3 loop reads CASSYTRGVRGGYTF. The CDR3 DNA reads as TGTGCCAGCAGTTACACCCGGGGGGTAAGGGGTGGCTACACCTTC. The rearrangement uses TRBV6-5 and TRBJ1-2, with D maybe TRBD1 (5 bases). The ends were cut back, 2 bases at V and 7 bases at J, with 17 bases in the middle. CDR3 size: 15 residues. The germline V gene has CDR1 MNHEY and CDR2 SVGAGI.

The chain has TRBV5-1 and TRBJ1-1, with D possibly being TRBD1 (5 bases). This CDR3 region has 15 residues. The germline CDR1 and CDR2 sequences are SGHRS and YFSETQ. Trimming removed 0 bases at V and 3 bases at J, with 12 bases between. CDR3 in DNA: TGCGCCAGCAGCTTGGAGGGCAGGGACTACACTGAAGCTTTCTTT. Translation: CASSLEGRDYTEAFF.

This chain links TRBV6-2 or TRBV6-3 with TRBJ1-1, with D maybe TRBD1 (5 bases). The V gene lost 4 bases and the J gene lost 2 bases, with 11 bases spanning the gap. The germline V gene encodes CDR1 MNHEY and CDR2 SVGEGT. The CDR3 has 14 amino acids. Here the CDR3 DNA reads TGTGCCAGCAGTTTCGGGACTCTCAACACTGAAGCTTTCTTT. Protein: CASSFGTLNTEAFF.

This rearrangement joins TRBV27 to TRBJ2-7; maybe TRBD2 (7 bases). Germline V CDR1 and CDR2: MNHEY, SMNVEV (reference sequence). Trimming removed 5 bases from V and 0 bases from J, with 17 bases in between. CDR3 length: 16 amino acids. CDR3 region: CASSPGGGQSSYEQYF. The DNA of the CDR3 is TGTGCCAGCAGTCCGGGCGGGGGCCAAAGCTCCTACGAGCAGTACTTC.

The CDR3 spells CASSERGQKAGDYGYTF. DNA of the CDR3: TGTGCCAGCAGTGAAAGGGGACAGAAAGCTGGGGACTATGGCTACACCTTC. The chain combines TRBV2 with TRBJ1-2, with 7 bases aligning to TRBD1. The J segment lost 3 bases and the V segment lost 2 bases, leaving 12 bases of the junction unmatched. This CDR3 spans 17 amino acids. CDR1 and CDR2 (germline): SNHLY, FYNNEI.

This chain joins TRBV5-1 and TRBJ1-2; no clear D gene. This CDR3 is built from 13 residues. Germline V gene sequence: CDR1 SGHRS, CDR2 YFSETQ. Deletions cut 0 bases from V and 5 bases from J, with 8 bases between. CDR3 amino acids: CASSLGTLYGYTF. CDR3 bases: TGCGCCAGCAGCTTGGGGACTCTGTATGGCTACACCTTC.

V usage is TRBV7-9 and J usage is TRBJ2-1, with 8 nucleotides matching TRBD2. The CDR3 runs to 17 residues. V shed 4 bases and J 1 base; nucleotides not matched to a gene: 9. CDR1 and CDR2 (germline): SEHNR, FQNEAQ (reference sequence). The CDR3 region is CASSSPFSGASYNEQFF. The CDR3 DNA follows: TGTGCCAGCAGCTCCCCTTTTAGCGGGGCATCCTACAATGAGCAGTTCTTC.

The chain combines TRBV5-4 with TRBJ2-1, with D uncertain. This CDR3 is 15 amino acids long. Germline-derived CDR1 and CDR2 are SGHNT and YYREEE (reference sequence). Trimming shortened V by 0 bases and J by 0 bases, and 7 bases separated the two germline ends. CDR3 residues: CASSLESGSYNEQFF. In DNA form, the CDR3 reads TGTGCCAGCAGCTTGGAGTCAGGCTCCTACAATGAGCAGTTCTTC.

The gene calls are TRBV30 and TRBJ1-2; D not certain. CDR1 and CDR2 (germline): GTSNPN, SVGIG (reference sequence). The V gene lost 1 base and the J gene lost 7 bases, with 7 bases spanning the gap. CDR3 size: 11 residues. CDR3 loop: CAWSDESGYTF. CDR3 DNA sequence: TGTGCCTGGAGTGACGAGTCTGGCTACACCTTC.

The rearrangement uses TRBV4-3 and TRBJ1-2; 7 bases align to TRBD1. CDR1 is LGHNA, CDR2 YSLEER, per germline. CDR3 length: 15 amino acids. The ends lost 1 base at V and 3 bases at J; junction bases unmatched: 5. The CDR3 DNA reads TGCGCCAGCAGCCAAGGCCACAGGGGTGACTATGGCTACACCTTC. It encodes CASSQGHRGDYGYTF.

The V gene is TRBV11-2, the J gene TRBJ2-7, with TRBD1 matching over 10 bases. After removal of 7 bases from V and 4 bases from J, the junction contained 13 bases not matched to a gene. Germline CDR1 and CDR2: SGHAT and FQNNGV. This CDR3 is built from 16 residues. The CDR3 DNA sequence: TGTGCCAGCACCCCAGACTCGGACAGGGGGATTTACGAGCAGTACTTC. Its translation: CASTPDSDRGIYEQYF.

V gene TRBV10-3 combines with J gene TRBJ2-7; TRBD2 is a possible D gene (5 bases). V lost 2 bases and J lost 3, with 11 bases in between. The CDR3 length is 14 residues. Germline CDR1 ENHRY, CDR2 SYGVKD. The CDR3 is CAISERGQVYEQYF. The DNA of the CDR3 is TGTGCCATCAGTGAGCGAGGGCAGGTCTACGAGCAGTACTTC.

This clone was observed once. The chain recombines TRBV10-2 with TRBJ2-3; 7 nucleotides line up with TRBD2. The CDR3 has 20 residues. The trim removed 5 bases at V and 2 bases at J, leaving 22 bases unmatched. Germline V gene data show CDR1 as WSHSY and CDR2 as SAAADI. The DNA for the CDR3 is TGCGCCAGCAGTAACCGGGACCGACCCCGTCGGGGGGACCCCACAGATACGCAGTATTTT. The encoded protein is CASSNRDRPRRGDPTDTQYF.

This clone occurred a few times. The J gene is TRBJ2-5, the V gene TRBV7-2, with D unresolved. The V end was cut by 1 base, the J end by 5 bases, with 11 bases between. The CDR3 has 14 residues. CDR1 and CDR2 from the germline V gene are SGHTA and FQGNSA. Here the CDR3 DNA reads TGTGCCAGCAGCTTAGGTCCGTCCCGGGAGACCCAGTACTTC. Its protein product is CASSLGPSRETQYF. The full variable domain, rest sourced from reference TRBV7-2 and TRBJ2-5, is GAGVSQSPSNKVTEKGKDVELRCDPISGHTALYWYRQSLGQGLEFLIYFQGNSAPDKSGLPSDRFSAERTGGSVSTLTIQRTQQEDSAVYLCASSLGPSRETQYFGPGTRLLVL.

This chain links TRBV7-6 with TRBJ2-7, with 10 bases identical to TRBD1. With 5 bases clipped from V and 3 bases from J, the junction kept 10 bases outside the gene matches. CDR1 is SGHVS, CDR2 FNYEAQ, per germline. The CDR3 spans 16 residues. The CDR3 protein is CASSPNLRTGGYEQYF. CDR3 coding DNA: TGTGCCAGCAGCCCCAACTTACGGACAGGGGGCTACGAGCAGTACTTC.

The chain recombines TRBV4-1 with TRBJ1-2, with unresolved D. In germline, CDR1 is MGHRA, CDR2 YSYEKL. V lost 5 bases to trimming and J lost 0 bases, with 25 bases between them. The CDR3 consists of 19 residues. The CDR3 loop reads CASSASRYQRLLTNYGYTF. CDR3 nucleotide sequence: TGCGCCAGCAGCGCTAGCCGTTACCAACGACTCCTAACTAACTATGGCTACACCTTC.

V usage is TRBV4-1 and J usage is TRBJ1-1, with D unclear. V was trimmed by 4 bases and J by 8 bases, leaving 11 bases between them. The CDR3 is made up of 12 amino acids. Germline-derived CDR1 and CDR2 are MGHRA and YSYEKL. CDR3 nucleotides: TGCGCCAGCAGCCGTACCGGGATAGAAGCTTTCTTT. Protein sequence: CASSRTGIEAFF.

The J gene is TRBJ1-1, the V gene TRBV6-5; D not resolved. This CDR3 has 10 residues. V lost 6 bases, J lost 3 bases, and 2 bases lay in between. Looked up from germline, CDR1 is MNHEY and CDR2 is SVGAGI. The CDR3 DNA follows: TGTGCCAGCAGCGACACTGAAGCTTTCTTT. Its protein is CASSDTEAFF.

As DNA, the CDR3 is TGTGCCAGCATGGACAGGGCGAGCACTGAAGCTTTCTTT. Translating it yields CASMDRASTEAFF. The J gene is TRBJ1-1, the V gene TRBV2; 8 nucleotides align to TRBD1. V shed 7 bases and J 4 bases; nucleotides not matched to a gene: 5. The CDR3 length is 13 residues. Germline loops: CDR1 SNHLY, CDR2 FYNNEI.

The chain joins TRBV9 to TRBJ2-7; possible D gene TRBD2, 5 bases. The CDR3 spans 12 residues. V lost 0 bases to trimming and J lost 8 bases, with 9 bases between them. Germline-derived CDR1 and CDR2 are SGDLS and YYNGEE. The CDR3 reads CASSVVGGKQYF. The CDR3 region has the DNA TGTGCCAGCAGCGTAGTTGGAGGAAAGCAGTACTTC.

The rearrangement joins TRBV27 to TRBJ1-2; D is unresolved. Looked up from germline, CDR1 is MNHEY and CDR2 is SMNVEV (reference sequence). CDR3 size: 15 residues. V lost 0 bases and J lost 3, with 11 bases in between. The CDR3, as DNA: TGTGCCAGCAGTTTATCGCCGTGGTCGGACTATGGCTACACCTTC. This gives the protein CASSLSPWSDYGYTF.

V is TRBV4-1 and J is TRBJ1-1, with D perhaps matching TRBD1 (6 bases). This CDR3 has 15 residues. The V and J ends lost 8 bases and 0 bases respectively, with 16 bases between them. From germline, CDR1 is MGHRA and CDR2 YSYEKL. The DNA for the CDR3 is TGCGCCAGCCGGAAAGGGGGTTCAATGAACACTGAAGCTTTCTTT. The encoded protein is CASRKGGSMNTEAFF.

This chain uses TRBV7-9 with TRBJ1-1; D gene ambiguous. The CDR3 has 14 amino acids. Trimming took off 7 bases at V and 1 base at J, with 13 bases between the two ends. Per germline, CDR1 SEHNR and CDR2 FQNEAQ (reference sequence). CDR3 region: CASTLSGGNTEAFF. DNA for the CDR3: TGTGCCAGCACCCTTAGTGGCGGGAACACTGAAGCTTTCTTT.

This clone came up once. CDR3 sequence: CASSFDRERGYTF. The CDR3 DNA sequence: TGTGCCAGCAGCTTCGACAGGGAGCGTGGCTACACCTTC. J is TRBJ1-2 and V is TRBV7-2; TRBD1 agrees at 7 bases. Germline loops: CDR1 SGHTA, CDR2 FQGNSA. The CDR3 has 13 amino acids. V lost 3 bases and J lost 7; bases outside the gene matches: 5.

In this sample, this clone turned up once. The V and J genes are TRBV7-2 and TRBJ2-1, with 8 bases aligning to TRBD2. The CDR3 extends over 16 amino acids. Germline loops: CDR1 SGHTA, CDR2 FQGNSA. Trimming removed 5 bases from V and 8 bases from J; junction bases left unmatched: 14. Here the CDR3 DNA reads TGTGCCAGCAGCGACCTCAGCGGGGGTAATTGGGATGAGCAGTTCTTC. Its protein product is CASSDLSGGNWDEQFF.

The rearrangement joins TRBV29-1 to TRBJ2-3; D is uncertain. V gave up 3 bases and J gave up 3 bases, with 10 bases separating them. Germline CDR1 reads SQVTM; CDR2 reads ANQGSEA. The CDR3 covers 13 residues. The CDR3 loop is CSVDPSVTDTQYF. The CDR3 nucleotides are TGCAGCGTTGACCCGTCGGTGACAGATACGCAGTATTTT.